This T cell receptor (beta chain) was identified during a study of glioma-infiltrating T cells (dated by TCRdb to between 2015 and 2016). About the study as a whole: The study sequenced TCR alpha- and beta-chain repertoires from glioma tissue, from non-neoplastic brain tissue and from matched peripheral blood mononuclear cells. To measure divergence between tissue and blood T-cell populations, each tissue-infiltrating repertoire was compared with the peripheral blood repertoire of the same patient. Three low-grade glioma patients, under ten primary glioblastoma patients and three non-glioma patients contributing non-neoplastic brain tissue were included in the paired cohort. Results the study describes overall, beyond this receptor: The group comparisons were based on small numbers of patients: three non-neoplastic, three low-grade glioma and about eight glioblastoma patients. VJ-independent divergence between tissue and blood was lower than expected in non-neoplastic patients but higher than expected in all gliomas, particularly low-grade gliomas. Very few CDR3 sequences were found to be shared between tissue and blood, and this scarcity was attributed to high CDR3 diversity and limited sampling.

TCR alpha and beta CDR3 regions were amplified with the iRepertoire nested amplicon-rescue multiplex PCR (arm-PCR) platform from RNA. One-step reverse transcription and amplification used about 100-400 ng of tissue mRNA or PBMC total RNA as input. Following bead purification, Illumina adapters were added through a secondary multiplex PCR, and the libraries were then gel-purified between 200 and 400 bp. Demultiplexing relied on internal 6-nucleotide barcodes carried by the libraries. Sequencing of libraries was performed on an Illumina MiSeq with 2x220 or 2x250 nucleotide paired-end reads. Per the original workflow: FLASH 1.2.11 was used to merge paired reads, and BWA-MEM then aligned the reads to the GRCh37 human genome before TRA and TRB reads were extracted. For V and J assignment, an IMGT-derived reference of cassette sequences and CDR3 motifs that included pseudogenes was used. Reads were translated in three frames, and productive CDR3s were defined by a C…FGXG motif without stop codons. Unique combinations of V-J cassette pair and CDR3 amino acid sequence were defined as clonotypes. Filtering of reads was based on Hamming distance, with the threshold set by the sequence error rate of each sample in mapped regions. TCRdb cleaned the public reads at Q25 with fastp, built clones with MiXCR and kept in-frame beta chains. Here each entry gathers all rows of one CDR3 protein and keeps the most common genes and DNA. The V and J calls, along with clone size, are taken from TCRdb and not from the paper's own processing. This sample gives approximately 100,000 distinct CDR3 sequences in total; about 25% of them show up just once. About a third of the sample comes from the top ten.

This clonotype has a count of ten or more. What this receptor recognizes is not known. Base qualities are missing; no much larger clone stands one base away. From the germline V gene, CDR1 is LGHNA and CDR2 is YSLEER. Germline trimming amounts to 1 base on V and 0 bases on J, with 1 as the count of junction bases outside the gene matches. The CDR3 runs 15 amino acids, cysteine and phenylalanine included. Left in the record is the CDR3 DNA by itself, 45 bases read in frame from the first base. The material sequenced was glioma tissue, nonneoplastic brain tissue, or PBMCs (not recorded which). This chain joins TRBV4-3 to TRBJ2-7; TRBD1 lines up with 9 middle nucleotides. The sequence was collected from a human donor with low-grade glioma or glioblastoma, undergoing nonglioma brain surgery, or in good health (not recorded which). The CDR3 reads CASSQAGQGSYEQYF. In nucleotide form, the sequence is TGCGCCAGCAGCCAAGCGGGACAGGGCTCCTACGAGCAGTACTTC.